The entry that follows covers one T cell receptor (beta chain) sequence. Its antigen is still unknown. No clone much larger than this one lies a single base away; base qualities are absent. This record belongs to a study of blood T cell repertoires in COVID-19 (TCRdb year 2020). A note on the overall study: Samples covering the acute and convalescent phases of COVID-19 were provided by collaborators in the United States, Italy and Spain. The material from the prospective study consisted of cDNA or gDNA derived from T cells, B-cell-depleted T cells, or PBMCs. Deeply sampled blood TCRbeta repertoires from subjects exposed to, actively infected with, or recovered from COVID-19 were included in the dataset. The repertoires were released in a freely available public database intended as a resource for research on the immune response to SARS-CoV-2. Samples were obtained from the ongoing ImmuneRACE study (first 160 participants) and from over a thousand subjects provided by 6 global collaborators. Sample metadata almost always included a de-identified subject ID, COVID-19 status, age in years and sex. HLA class I and class II types, where available, came from metadata supplied by the sample provider rather than from assay-based typing.

Whole blood was collected in K2EDTA tubes by collaborating institutions according to the institutions' own protocols. For TCRbeta analysis, collaborators shipped samples as frozen whole blood, isolated PBMCs, or DNA extracted from either of those sample types. TCRbeta CDR3 regions were amplified from genomic DNA using the immunoSEQ Assay, a bias-controlled multiplex PCR. As for the original processing: The number of nucleated cells in each sample was estimated by amplification of reference gene primers within the assay. Sequence reads were collapsed and filtered to measure the absolute abundance of every unique TCRbeta CDR3 rearrangement. For each sample, productive Simpson clonality was calculated by taking the square root of Simpson's diversity index across productive rearrangements. TCRdb carries this immuneACCESS record with in-frame sequences only. Its versions omit some clonotypes, under half of them owing to an unresolved V gene in the studies checked, with the rest unexplained. V, J and clone size were drawn from that table, and D and trimming were deduced from the DNA. This sample gives 30,000 to 45,000 clones in total; 85% to 90% of them show up just once. 9% to 13% of the sample lies in the top ten.

Results and caveats for the whole study, not just this receptor: The amount of clinical and demographic metadata varied by source and participant and was provided uncurated.

V loses 1 base, J loses 5 bases, and the germline ends lie 23 bases apart. For CDR1 and CDR2, the germline V gene lists SGHDN and FVKESK. From its cysteine to its phenylalanine, the CDR3 spans 19 amino acids. Left in the record is the CDR3 DNA by itself, 57 bases read in frame from the first base. This chain joins TRBV14 to TRBJ1-4; the best D guess is TRBD1, with 5 bases matching. This TCR was sampled from a man in his sixties or seventies with acute or convalescent COVID-19. Specimen: peripheral blood. The DNA sequence is as follows: TGTGCCAGCAGCCAAGTTATGTATGACAGTAGCGGAATAAATGAAAAACTGTTTTTT. Its translation is CASSQVMYDSSGINEKLFF. The full variable domain, completed from the reference TRBV14 and TRBJ1-4 proteins outside the CDR3, reads EAGVTQFPSHSVIEKGQTVTLRCDPISGHDNLYWYRRVMGKEIKFLLHFVKESKQDESGMPNNRFLAERTGGTYSTLKVQPAELEDSGVYFCASSQVMYDSSGINEKLFFGSGTQLSVL.